This T cell receptor beta chain was recovered during a study of technical replicates of blood from several donors. Profiled with immunoSEQ multiplex PCR; TCRdb holds only in-frame clones, not every one. This table has about 85,000 clones, approximately 94% appearing once. This clonotype was sampled from a human donor in good health. The source material was T cells isolated from PBMCs.

In DNA form, the CDR3 reads TGTGCCAGCAGGTTAACGGGACTCCACCAAGAGACCCAGTACTTC. Translating gives CASRLTGLHQETQYF. This chain links TRBV7-9 with TRBJ2-5, with D tentatively TRBD2 (6 bases). V was clipped by 6 bases and J by 0 bases, with 14 bases between them. The CDR3 contains 15 residues. CDR1 is SEHNR and CDR2 is FQNEAQ in the germline V gene (reference sequence).